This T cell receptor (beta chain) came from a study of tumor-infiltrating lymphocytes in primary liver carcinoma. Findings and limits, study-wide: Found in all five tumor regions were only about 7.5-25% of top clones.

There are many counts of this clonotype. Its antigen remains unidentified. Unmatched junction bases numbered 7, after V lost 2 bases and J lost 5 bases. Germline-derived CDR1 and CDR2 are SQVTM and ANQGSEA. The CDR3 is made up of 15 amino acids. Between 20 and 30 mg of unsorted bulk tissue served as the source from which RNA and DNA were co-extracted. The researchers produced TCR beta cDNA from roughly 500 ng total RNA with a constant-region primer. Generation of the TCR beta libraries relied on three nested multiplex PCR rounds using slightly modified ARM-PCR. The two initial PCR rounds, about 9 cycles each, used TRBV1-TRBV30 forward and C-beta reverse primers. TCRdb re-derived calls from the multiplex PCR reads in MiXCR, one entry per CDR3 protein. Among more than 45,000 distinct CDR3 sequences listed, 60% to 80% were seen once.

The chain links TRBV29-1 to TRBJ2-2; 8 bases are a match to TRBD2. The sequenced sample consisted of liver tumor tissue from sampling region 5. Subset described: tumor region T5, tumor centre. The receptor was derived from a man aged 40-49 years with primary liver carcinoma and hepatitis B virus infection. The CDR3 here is CSVESSGRRTGELFF. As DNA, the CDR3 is TGCAGCGTTGAATCGAGCGGGAGAAGAACCGGGGAGCTGTTTTTT.